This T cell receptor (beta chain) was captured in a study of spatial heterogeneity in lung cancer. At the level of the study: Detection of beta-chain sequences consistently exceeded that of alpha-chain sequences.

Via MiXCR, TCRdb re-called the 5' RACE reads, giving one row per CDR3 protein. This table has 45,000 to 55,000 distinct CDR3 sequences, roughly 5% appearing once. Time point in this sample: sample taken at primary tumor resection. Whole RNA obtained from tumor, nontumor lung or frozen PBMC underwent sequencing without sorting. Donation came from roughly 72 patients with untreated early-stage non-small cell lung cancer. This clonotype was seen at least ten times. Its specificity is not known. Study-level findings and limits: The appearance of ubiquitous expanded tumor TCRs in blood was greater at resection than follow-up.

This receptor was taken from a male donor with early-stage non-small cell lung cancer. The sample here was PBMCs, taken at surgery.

The CDR3 reads CATKRVNTGELFF. CDR3 DNA sequence: TGTGCCACCAAGAGAGTGAACACCGGGGAGCTGTTTTTT. The J gene is TRBJ2-2, the V gene TRBV28; D not certain. Germline V gene sequence: CDR1 MDHEN, CDR2 SYDVKM. CDR3 length equals 13 residues. Trimming took 10 bases from V and 1 from J, leaving 10 bases between them.